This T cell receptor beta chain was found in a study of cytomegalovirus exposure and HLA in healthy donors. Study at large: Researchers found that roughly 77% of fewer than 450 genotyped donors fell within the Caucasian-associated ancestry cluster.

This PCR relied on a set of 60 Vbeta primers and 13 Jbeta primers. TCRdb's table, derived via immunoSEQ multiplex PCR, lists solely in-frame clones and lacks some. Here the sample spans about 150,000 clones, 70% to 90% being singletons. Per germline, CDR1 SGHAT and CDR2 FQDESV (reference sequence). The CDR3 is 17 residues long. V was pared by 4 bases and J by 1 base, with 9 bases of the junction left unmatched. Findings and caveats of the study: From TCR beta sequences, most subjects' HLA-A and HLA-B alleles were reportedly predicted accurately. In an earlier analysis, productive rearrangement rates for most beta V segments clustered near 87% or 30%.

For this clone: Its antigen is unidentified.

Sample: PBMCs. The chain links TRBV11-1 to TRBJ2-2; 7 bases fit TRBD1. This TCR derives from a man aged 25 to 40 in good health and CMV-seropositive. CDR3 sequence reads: CASSSPRAGGNTGELFF. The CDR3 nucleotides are TGTGCCAGCAGCTCACCCCGGGCAGGGGGGAACACCGGGGAGCTGTTTTTT.